Here is one TCR beta chain with its context. The antigen is unknown. The data stem from a study of cytomegalovirus exposure and HLA in healthy donors. Background on the study: Early released data had about 80 million unique TCRs, all coming from HLA-typed donors.

Researchers ran the PCR with 60 Vbeta and 13 Jbeta primers. The data were produced by immunoSEQ multiplex PCR, yet TCRdb's version contains in-frame clones alone and is incomplete. The sample includes tens of thousands of clones, roughly 66% of them seen just once. Study results and caveats: Most TCR beta V segments were productive about 87% or about 30% of the time in an earlier analysis.

Sequenced input: PBMCs. The origin of this receptor is a man aged 30 to 45 in good health and CMV-seronegative.

CDR3 residues: CASYRAPNTEAFF. In nucleotides, the CDR3 is TGTGCCAGTTACAGGGCCCCGAACACTGAAGCTTTCTTT. This sequence joins TRBV6-5 and TRBJ1-1, with a tentative D call TRBD1 (6 bases). Trimming stripped 9 bases from V and 1 base from J, with 12 bases between. The CDR3 totals 13 residues. Looked up from germline, CDR1 is MNHEY and CDR2 is SVGAGI.